What follows is one T cell receptor beta chain and its context. Its specificity is unknown. The data belong to a study of T cell repertoires in cytomegalovirus infection. Turning to the study itself: Both CMV infection and a matching HLA type were indicated by public TCR beta signatures. Study observations and caveats: The study found HLA-C-restricted CMV-specific TCR beta clonotypes dominating the ex vivo response. Cumulated frequencies of public TCR beta families served to identify carriers of CMV plus the relevant HLA.

TCRdb called the reads again in MiXCR, with one record for every CDR3 protein. The sample consists of some 400,000 distinct CDR3 sequences, approximately 31% of them appearing once. Looked up from germline, CDR1 is SNHLY and CDR2 is FYNNEI. This CDR3 is 14 amino acids long. The V segment lost 4 bases and the J segment 4 bases; nucleotides outside the gene matches: 6. The receptor comes from a human donor in good health (CMV status not recorded). Some clones in this sample may be carry-over from other donors' samples. The sequenced sample consisted of PBMCs. The rearrangement uses TRBV2 and TRBJ1-1; 7 positions match TRBD1. The CDR3 protein is CASSVGQVGTEAFF. DNA for the CDR3: TGTGCCAGCAGTGTCGGACAGGTTGGCACTGAAGCTTTCTTT.